These 6 T cell receptor beta chains were all obtained from the same sample, sequenced in a study of control samples from healthy donors and cancer patients. Data came from immunoSEQ multiplex PCR; TCRdb stores just in-frame clones and leaves some out. The top ten hold about 1.3% of the sample, which has around 94,000 clones, about 88% seen once. Sequencing was done on a sample of blood. The receptors come from a woman in her fifties or sixties in good health.

V and J are TRBV2 and TRBJ2-1; TRBD1 matches 10 bases. This CDR3 is 15 amino acids long. The V and J ends lost 8 bases and 3 bases, in that order; junction bases with no gene match: 7. The germline V gene has CDR1 SNHLY and CDR2 FYNNEI. CDR3 DNA sequence: TGTGCCAGCCGCCCGGGACAGGGGTTCTACAATGAGCAGTTCTTC. It yields the protein CASRPGQGFYNEQFF.

This sequence joins TRBV5-1 and TRBJ2-1; either TRBD1 or TRBD2 may fit D (5 bases each). With 0 bases removed from V and 16 bases from J, the gap between germline ends came to 23 bases. CDR3 length: 15 amino acids. Germline V CDR1 and CDR2: SGHRS, YFSETQ. Written as DNA, the CDR3 is TGCGCCAGCAGCTTGGCTGCTTCGGTTGGGGACGGCCTATTCTTC. It codes for CASSLAASVGDGLFF. Full variable domain (remainder filled in from reference TRBV5-1 and TRBJ2-1): KAGVTQTPRYLIKTRGQQVTLSCSPISGHRSVSWYQQTPGQGLQFLFEYFSETQRNKGNFPGRFSGRQFSNSRSEMNVSTLELGDSALYLCASSLAASVGDGLFFGPGTRLTVL.

The J gene is TRBJ1-6, the V gene TRBV6-5; D might be TRBD1 (6 bases). Germline V gene data show CDR1 as MNHEY and CDR2 as SVGAGI. The CDR3 runs 14 residues. V lost 8 bases and J 9 bases, leaving 17 bases between the germline ends. The CDR3 spells CASYPGTQGSPLHF. DNA of the CDR3: TGTGCCAGCTATCCAGGGACACAGGGTTCACCCCTCCACTTT.

V gene TRBV4-3 combines with J gene TRBJ2-5; 12 bases match TRBD2. This CDR3 is built from 16 residues. Per the germline V gene, CDR1 is LGHNA and CDR2 is YSLEER. V trimming: 0 bases; J trimming: 5 bases; junction bases outside the gene matches: 4. The CDR3 reads CASSQETSGRGETQYF. DNA of the CDR3: TGCGCCAGCAGCCAAGAGACTAGCGGGAGAGGGGAGACCCAGTACTTC.

V gene TRBV7-3 combines with J gene TRBJ2-3; D perhaps matches TRBD2 (7 bases). Germline V gene lookup returns CDR1 SGHTA and CDR2 FQGTGA. This CDR3 has 16 amino acids. Trimming took 2 bases from V and 3 from J, leaving 15 bases between them. The CDR3 loop is CASSLQGRAGTDTQYF. The CDR3 nucleotides are TGTGCCAGCAGCTTACAGGGGAGGGCGGGAACAGATACGCAGTATTTT.

This chain joins TRBV9 and TRBJ2-7, with 8 positions matching TRBD1. The CDR3 runs to 15 residues. Germline loops: CDR1 SGDLS, CDR2 YYNGEE. V shed 3 bases, J shed 5 bases, and the junction held 10 bases outside the gene matches. Written as DNA, the CDR3 is TGTGCCAGCAGCGGAGGCTTGGGACAGGTCAACGAGCAGTACTTC. As protein: CASSGGLGQVNEQYF.